These T cell receptor beta chains were read from a single sample in a study of metastatic and nonmetastatic thyroid tumors. TCRdb re-called clones from the PCR reads using MiXCR. In the table there are approximately 15,000 clones, 24% of which are singletons. Sequencing was done on a sample of tumor tissue. The receptors come from a female donor with papillary thyroid cancer or a benign thyroid nodule (not recorded which). Some clones in this sample may be carry-over from other donors' samples. The CDR3 runs from the conserved cysteine through the conserved F or W. A D gene is named only where the DNA matches it firmly. Clone size, where shown, is once, few, many, or a class for clones that have expanded.

D gene: TRBD1
V gene: TRBV20-1
J gene: TRBJ2-1
CDR3 length: 14
clone size: NA
CDR3 DNA: TGCAGTGCTGGCGGGACAGGGGGCTTTCATGAGCAGTTCTTC
CDR3 protein: CSAGGTGGFHEQFF

D gene: TRBD2
V gene: TRBV3-1
J gene: TRBJ2-5
CDR3 length: 16
clone size: many
CDR3 DNA: TGTGCCAGCAGCCCGGGACTAGCGGGAGGGCCAGAGACCCAGTACTTC
CDR3 protein: CASSPGLAGGPETQYF

D gene: NA
V gene: TRBV3-1
J gene: TRBJ1-4
CDR3 length: 15
clone size: medium-sized
CDR3 DNA: TGTGCCAGCAGCCAATACGGGTCAACTAATGAAAAACTGTTTTTT
CDR3 protein: CASSQYGSTNEKLFF

D gene: TRBD1
V gene: TRBV19
J gene: TRBJ1-1
CDR3 length: 15
clone size: few
CDR3 DNA: TGTGCCAGTAGTCTCCTCGGGACAGGTGTGGCTGAAGCCTTCTTT
CDR3 protein: CASSLLGTGVAEAFF

D gene: TRBD1
V gene: TRBV18
J gene: TRBJ1-4
CDR3 length: 18
clone size: many
CDR3 DNA: TGTGCCAGCTCACCCTACAGGGGAACGGCTAAGACTAATGAAAAACTGTTTTTT
CDR3 protein: CASSPYRGTAKTNEKLFF

D gene: NA
V gene: TRBV9
J gene: TRBJ1-3
CDR3 length: 15
clone size: medium-sized
CDR3 DNA: TGTGCCAGCAGCGTAGGCCAGGCGCCTGGAAACACCATATATTTT
CDR3 protein: CASSVGQAPGNTIYF

D gene: TRBD1
V gene: TRBV20-1
J gene: TRBJ1-5
CDR3 length: 15
clone size: NA
CDR3 DNA: TGCAGTGCTAGAGGGACAGGGGGCGGCAATCAGCCCCAGCATTTT
CDR3 protein: CSARGTGGGNQPQHF

D gene: NA
V gene: TRBV11-2
J gene: TRBJ2-7
CDR3 length: 16
clone size: NA
CDR3 DNA: TGTGCCAGCAGCCTGACAAGGGACATCGGAGCCTACGAGCAGTACTTC
CDR3 protein: CASSLTRDIGAYEQYF

D gene: TRBD2
V gene: TRBV20-1
J gene: TRBJ2-3
CDR3 length: 16
clone size: many
CDR3 DNA: TGCAGTGCTAGACTAGCGGGAGGGGATTGGGCAGATACGCAGTATTTT
CDR3 protein: CSARLAGGDWADTQYF

D gene: TRBD2
V gene: TRBV20-1
J gene: TRBJ2-1
CDR3 length: 14
clone size: medium-sized
CDR3 DNA: TGCAGTGACACCGGACTAGCGAACTACAATGAGCAGTTCTTC
CDR3 protein: CSDTGLANYNEQFF

D gene: NA
V gene: TRBV5-4
J gene: TRBJ1-1
CDR3 length: 12
clone size: NA
CDR3 DNA: TGTGCCAGCAGCTGGGACGGCACTGAAGCTTTCTTT
CDR3 protein: CASSWDGTEAFF

D gene: TRBD1
V gene: TRBV20-1
J gene: TRBJ2-1
CDR3 length: 14
clone size: NA
CDR3 DNA: TGCAGTGCTAGGTTCTGGCAGGGGGCGAGTGAGCAGTTCTTC
CDR3 protein: CSARFWQGASEQFF

D gene: NA
V gene: TRBV6-1
J gene: TRBJ1-2
CDR3 length: 13
clone size: medium-sized
CDR3 DNA: TGTGCCAGCAGCCCACAGGGCGGCTATGGCTACACCTTC
CDR3 protein: CASSPQGGYGYTF

D gene: NA
V gene: TRBV20-1
J gene: TRBJ2-7
CDR3 length: 14
clone size: medium-sized
CDR3 DNA: TGCAGTGCTAGGGGGGCTAGCGGAATGTACGAGCAGTACTTC
CDR3 protein: CSARGASGMYEQYF

D gene: TRBD2
V gene: TRBV5-4
J gene: TRBJ2-7
CDR3 length: 14
clone size: many
CDR3 DNA: TGTGCCAGCAGCTATAGCGGGTCCTTCTACGAGCAGTACTTC
CDR3 protein: CASSYSGSFYEQYF

D gene: TRBD2
V gene: TRBV20-1
J gene: TRBJ2-7
CDR3 length: 14
clone size: few
CDR3 DNA: TGCAGTGCTGAACTAGCGGGAGGCACCTACGAGCAGTACTTC
CDR3 protein: CSAELAGGTYEQYF

D gene: NA
V gene: TRBV11-1
J gene: TRBJ1-1
CDR3 length: 16
clone size: many
CDR3 DNA: TGTGCCAGCAGCTCGTCTGCGGGCAACCGGTGGACTGAAGCTTTCTTT
CDR3 protein: CASSSSAGNRWTEAFF

D gene: NA
V gene: TRBV14
J gene: TRBJ2-2
CDR3 length: 14
clone size: medium-sized
CDR3 DNA: TGTGCCAGCAGCCAAGACAGGGTTCACGGGGAGCTGTTTTTT
CDR3 protein: CASSQDRVHGELFF

D gene: NA
V gene: TRBV20-1
J gene: TRBJ2-3
CDR3 length: 15
clone size: NA
CDR3 DNA: TGCAGTGCCAGGGGCTGGACATCAGATACAGATACGCAGTATTTT
CDR3 protein: CSARGWTSDTDTQYF

D gene: TRBD1
V gene: TRBV19
J gene: TRBJ2-1
CDR3 length: 16
clone size: many
CDR3 DNA: TGTGCCAGTAGCCCACGGACAGGGGGCACCTACAATGAGCAGTTCTTC
CDR3 protein: CASSPRTGGTYNEQFF

D gene: NA
V gene: TRBV28
J gene: TRBJ2-7
CDR3 length: 15
clone size: medium-sized
CDR3 DNA: TGTGCCAGCAGTTTTTATTCGGGGTGGGCCCACGAGCAGTACTTC
CDR3 protein: CASSFYSGWAHEQYF

D gene: NA
V gene: TRBV3-1
J gene: TRBJ2-5
CDR3 length: 15
clone size: many
CDR3 DNA: TGTGCCAGCAGCCAAGAGCCGGGGACCCAAGAGACCCAGTACTTC
CDR3 protein: CASSQEPGTQETQYF

D gene: NA
V gene: TRBV5-1
J gene: TRBJ1-4
CDR3 length: 15
clone size: medium-sized
CDR3 DNA: TGCGCCAGCAGCTTGGTAGGGCAGGGTACCGAAAAACTGTTTTTT
CDR3 protein: CASSLVGQGTEKLFF

D gene: TRBD2
V gene: TRBV6-1
J gene: TRBJ2-1
CDR3 length: 15
clone size: NA
CDR3 DNA: TGTGCCAGCAGTGCTGCTAGCGGGTCCTACAATGAGCAGTTCTTC
CDR3 protein: CASSAASGSYNEQFF

D gene: TRBD1
V gene: TRBV9
J gene: TRBJ2-3
CDR3 length: 15
clone size: many
CDR3 DNA: TGTGCCAGCAGCGTAGCCACCCAGGGGGTAGCAGGTCTTTATTTT
CDR3 protein: CASSVATQGVAGLYF

D gene: NA
V gene: TRBV12-3/TRBV12-4
J gene: TRBJ2-3
CDR3 length: 11
clone size: many
CDR3 DNA: TGTGCCAGCAGTCACAGTATTACGCAGTATTTT
CDR3 protein: CASSHSITQYF

D gene: NA
V gene: TRBV6-1
J gene: TRBJ1-1
CDR3 length: 11
clone size: NA
CDR3 DNA: TGTGCCAGCAGAGGGAACACTGAAGCTTTCTTT
CDR3 protein: CASRGNTEAFF

D gene: NA
V gene: TRBV12-5
J gene: TRBJ1-2
CDR3 length: 13
clone size: many
CDR3 DNA: TGTGCTAGTGGTTTGGTACATAACTATGGCTACACCTTC
CDR3 protein: CASGLVHNYGYTF

D gene: TRBD1
V gene: TRBV30
J gene: TRBJ1-6
CDR3 length: 15
clone size: many
CDR3 DNA: TGTGCCTGGATAACCGGACAGGGAATTTCGTCACCCCTCCACTTT
CDR3 protein: CAWITGQGISSPLHF

D gene: NA
V gene: TRBV25-1
J gene: TRBJ1-2
CDR3 length: 13
clone size: NA
CDR3 DNA: TGTGCCAGCAGTGATGTACAGGTTTATGGCTACACCTTC
CDR3 protein: CASSDVQVYGYTF

D gene: TRBD2
V gene: TRBV6-1
J gene: TRBJ2-1
CDR3 length: 16
clone size: NA
CDR3 DNA: TGTGCCAGCAGTGTTTGGACTAGTGGGCAATACAATGAGCAGTTCTTC
CDR3 protein: CASSVWTSGQYNEQFF

D gene: NA
V gene: TRBV19
J gene: TRBJ1-1
CDR3 length: 14
clone size: many
CDR3 DNA: TGTGCCAGTAGTATTTTGGGAAGGCCCACTGAAGCTTTCTTT
CDR3 protein: CASSILGRPTEAFF

D gene: TRBD2
V gene: TRBV19
J gene: TRBJ2-7
CDR3 length: 15
clone size: medium-sized
CDR3 DNA: TGTGCCAGTAGTCTTCCGGGACTAGGGCTCTACGAGCAGTACTTC
CDR3 protein: CASSLPGLGLYEQYF

D gene: NA
V gene: TRBV20-1
J gene: TRBJ1-1
CDR3 length: 14
clone size: NA
CDR3 DNA: TGCAGTGCTAGGGGGCTCACGAGGAACACTGAAGCTTTCTTT
CDR3 protein: CSARGLTRNTEAFF

D gene: NA
V gene: TRBV9
J gene: TRBJ2-3
CDR3 length: 14
clone size: NA
CDR3 DNA: TGTGCCAGCAGTCTTGACAGTAGCACAGATACGCAGTATTTT
CDR3 protein: CASSLDSSTDTQYF

D gene: TRBD2
V gene: TRBV13
J gene: TRBJ2-1
CDR3 length: 18
clone size: many
CDR3 DNA: TGTGCCAGCAGCTTAGGTTACCTCAGCGGGAGCTCCTACAATGAGCAGTTCTTC
CDR3 protein: CASSLGYLSGSSYNEQFF

D gene: NA
V gene: TRBV20-1
J gene: TRBJ2-1
CDR3 length: 16
clone size: many
CDR3 DNA: TGCAGTGCTAGAGATCCTCGGGGCACTCAAGACAATGAGCAGTTCTTC
CDR3 protein: CSARDPRGTQDNEQFF

D gene: TRBD1
V gene: TRBV20-1
J gene: TRBJ1-1
CDR3 length: 15
clone size: medium-sized
CDR3 DNA: TGCAGTGCTAGAGATTCCGGGACAGGGAGGTCTGAAGCTTTCTTT
CDR3 protein: CSARDSGTGRSEAFF

D gene: TRBD1
V gene: TRBV20-1
J gene: TRBJ1-2
CDR3 length: 12
clone size: medium-sized
CDR3 DNA: TGCAGTGCTGCGGACAGGGTCCATGGCTACACCTTC
CDR3 protein: CSAADRVHGYTF

D gene: NA
V gene: TRBV3-1
J gene: TRBJ1-1
CDR3 length: 13
clone size: many
CDR3 DNA: TGTGCCAGCAGCCACTTCACAGGGAATGAAGCTTTCTTT
CDR3 protein: CASSHFTGNEAFF

D gene: TRBD2
V gene: TRBV7-2
J gene: TRBJ2-7
CDR3 length: 15
clone size: NA
CDR3 DNA: TGTGCCAGCAGCGGGACTAGCGGGAGGGCCTACGAGCAGTACTTC
CDR3 protein: CASSGTSGRAYEQYF

D gene: NA
V gene: TRBV20-1
J gene: TRBJ1-1
CDR3 length: 15
clone size: NA
CDR3 DNA: TGCAGTGCTAGAGGAGAAGGACAGCTAAACACTGAAGCTTTCTTT
CDR3 protein: CSARGEGQLNTEAFF

D gene: NA
V gene: TRBV20-1
J gene: TRBJ2-5
CDR3 length: 15
clone size: medium-sized
CDR3 DNA: TGCAGTGCTGTAATCCCCGGGACTTTCCAAGAGACCCAGTACTTC
CDR3 protein: CSAVIPGTFQETQYF